The 23 T cell receptor beta chains given below trace back to one sample, sequenced in a study of shared clonotypes between healthy human individuals. Clones were read by immunoSEQ multiplex PCR, and TCRdb kept only the in-frame ones, dropping some. The sample carries about 1.1 million clones, approximately 80% recorded once. The source material was memory CD4+ T cells from PBMCs. Subset noted: CD45RA-negative fraction. These receptors were taken from a man aged 18 to 35 in good health. Some clones in this sample may be carry-over from other donors' samples.

CDR3 coding DNA: TGTGCCAGCAGCTTGCGAACAGTTTCTAGGATGGGCGAGCAGTACTTC. Translating gives CASSLRTVSRMGEQYF. This chain links TRBV5-8 with TRBJ2-7, with D unclear. This CDR3 has 16 amino acids. The ends were cut back, 1 base at V and 6 bases at J, with 20 bases in the middle. The V gene's germline CDR1 is SGHTS and CDR2 YDEGEE.

V gene TRBV7-3 combines with J gene TRBJ2-2; 11 nucleotides align to TRBD2. CDR1 is SGHTA and CDR2 is FQGTGA in the germline V gene. The CDR3 is 16 amino acids. Trimming cost V 5 bases and J 2 bases; bases outside gene matches: 4. CDR3 nucleotides: TGTGCCAGCAGCCGAACTAGCGGGGGCAACACCGGGGAGCTGTTTTTT. It is translated as CASSRTSGGNTGELFF.

This clone came up many times. At the DNA level, this CDR3 is encoded by other sequences in the same sample as well. V and J are TRBV4-2 and TRBJ2-2; 8 bases are a match to TRBD2. CDR1 is LGHNA and CDR2 is YNFKEQ in the germline V gene. J gave up 5 bases and V 2 bases, and 13 bases lay outside the gene matches. The CDR3 contains 18 residues. CDR3 sequence reads: CASSQFLSAGASTGELFF. Here the CDR3 DNA reads TGTGCCAGCAGCCAATTCCTCTCAGCGGGAGCCTCTACCGGGGAGCTGTTTTTT.

This clone was seen repeatedly, ten times or more. The V call is TRBV28, the J call TRBJ2-7; no reliable D call. The CDR3 is 15 residues long. Trimming left V 5 bases short and J 5 bases short, with 19 bases between. Germline CDR1 is MDHEN and CDR2 is SYDVKM. CDR3 sequence reads: CASSPKPRIGHEQYF. The CDR3 DNA reads as TGTGCCAGCAGTCCCAAACCCCGCATAGGTCACGAGCAGTACTTC.

This sequence joins TRBV9 and TRBJ2-7, with D unclear. V lost 4 bases, J lost 0 bases, and 14 bases lay in between. The germline V gene encodes CDR1 SGDLS and CDR2 YYNGEE. This CDR3 comprises 15 residues. The CDR3 bases are TGTGCCAGCAGCCCATTAGTGGATAGCTCCTACGAGCAGTACTTC. Its protein is CASSPLVDSSYEQYF.

This clone has ten or more counts. The chain couples TRBV7-2 to TRBJ1-5; D is undetermined. Looked up from germline, CDR1 is SGHTA and CDR2 is FQGNSA. This CDR3 is built from 15 residues. Trimming removed 5 bases from V and 4 bases from J, with 15 bases in between. Here the CDR3 reads CASSADSYGNQPQHF. DNA of the CDR3: TGTGCCAGCAGCGCCGACTCCTATGGGAATCAGCCCCAGCATTTT. The full variable domain, its missing parts supplied by reference TRBV7-2 and TRBJ1-5, is GAGVSQSPSNKVTEKGKDVELRCDPISGHTALYWYRQSLGQGLEFLIYFQGNSAPDKSGLPSDRFSAERTGGSVSTLTIQRTQQEDSAVYLCASSADSYGNQPQHFGDGTRLSIL.

The rearrangement uses TRBV7-2 and TRBJ1-4, with a weak D call TRBD1 (6 bases). This CDR3 has 14 residues. Germline V lookup: CDR1 SGHTA, CDR2 FQGNSA. V was clipped by 4 bases and J by 5 bases, with 11 bases between them. CDR3 bases: TGTGCCAGCAGCTCAGGGGACGTGAATGAAAAACTGTTTTTT. This codes for CASSSGDVNEKLFF.

The chain recombines TRBV28 with TRBJ2-7, with D possibly called TRBD1 or TRBD2 (6 bases each). The V end was cut by 3 bases, the J end by 5 bases, with 23 bases between. The germline V gene has CDR1 MDHEN and CDR2 SYDVKM. The CDR3 loop spans 17 amino acids. CDR3 protein: CASSFLSGGQISDEQYF. Written as DNA, the CDR3 is TGTGCCAGCAGTTTTCTCTCCGGGGGCCAGATTAGTGACGAGCAGTACTTC.

The V gene is TRBV19, the J gene TRBJ2-5; TRBD1 matches at 8 bases. This CDR3 has 14 residues. The germline CDR1 and CDR2 sequences are LNHDA and SQIVND (reference sequence). J was trimmed by 3 bases and V by 5 bases; bases with no gene match: 5. CDR3 amino acids: CASSDRGAEETQYF. For the CDR3, the DNA is TGTGCCAGTAGTGACAGGGGAGCAGAAGAGACCCAGTACTTC.

About this clone: Additional DNA sequences in this sample encode the identical CDR3. V is TRBV5-1 and J is TRBJ2-5; either TRBD1 or TRBD2 may supply D (6 bases each). With 4 bases removed from V and 5 bases from J, the gap between germline ends came to 12 bases. Germline loops: CDR1 SGHRS, CDR2 YFSETQ. The CDR3 sequence is 13 residues long. CDR3 sequence reads: CASSIGGGETQYF. CDR3 DNA sequence: TGCGCCAGCAGCATTGGAGGGGGGGAGACCCAGTACTTC.

The rearrangement uses TRBV6-5 and TRBJ2-4; no definite D call. Germline loops: CDR1 MNHEY, CDR2 SVGAGI. Trimming pared 6 bases from V and 8 bases from J, leaving 8 bases between. The CDR3 is 11 residues long. CDR3 region: CASSNGYIQYF. CDR3 coding DNA: TGTGCCAGCAGCAACGGGTACATTCAGTACTTC.

The J gene is TRBJ1-1, the V gene TRBV27; 10 positions match TRBD1. The CDR3 loop spans 14 amino acids. Germline V lookup: CDR1 MNHEY, CDR2 SMNVEV (reference sequence). The V and J ends lost 7 bases and 5 bases, in that order; junction bases with no gene match: 7. The CDR3 bases are TGTGCCAGCATCCCCTGGACAGGGGGTACTGAAGCTTTCTTT. Translated, it gives CASIPWTGGTEAFF.

About this clone itself: This CDR3 is also generated by other DNA sequences in the sample. The chain is built from TRBV5-5 and TRBJ2-7; D may match TRBD1 or TRBD2 (5 bases each). This CDR3 contains 15 residues. In germline, CDR1 is SGHKS, CDR2 YYEKEE (reference sequence). V was cut by 4 bases and J by 0 bases, with 14 bases left in between. The CDR3 nucleotides read TGTGCCAGCAGCCTCGGGACGGGAAGCTCCTACGAGCAGTACTTC. The encoded protein is CASSLGTGSSYEQYF.

This clone has a single count. This chain links TRBV5-1 with TRBJ1-2; D is unresolved. V dropped 4 bases and J dropped 2 bases, with 12 bases sitting between them. Germline loops: CDR1 SGHRS, CDR2 YFSETQ. The CDR3 contains 14 residues. CDR3 DNA sequence: TGCGCCAGCAGCCCTGCGTCCGTGAACTATGGCTACACCTTC. Translating gives CASSPASVNYGYTF.

This chain uses TRBV4-3 with TRBJ2-1, with 14 bases fitting TRBD2. The germline V gene encodes CDR1 LGHNA and CDR2 YSLEER. Losses at the gene ends were 1 base for V and 0 bases for J; bases not matched to a gene: 5. The CDR3 is made up of 19 amino acids. The CDR3 DNA sequence: TGCGCCAGCAGCCAAGGGACTAGCGGGAGGTTAAGCTCCTACAATGAGCAGTTCTTC. It translates to CASSQGTSGRLSSYNEQFF.

This clone was found once. This chain links TRBV6-5 with TRBJ2-1, with 7 bases that match TRBD1. This CDR3 comprises 14 residues. Germline-derived CDR1 and CDR2 are MNHEY and SVGAGI. V lost 5 bases, J lost 8 bases, and 9 bases stayed unmatched. As DNA, the CDR3 is TGTGCCAGCAGTGCCGGGACAGAGCGTCATGAGCAGTTCTTC. Translation: CASSAGTERHEQFF.

The chain combines TRBV21-1 with TRBJ2-7; TRBD1 was called by the table and not checked on the DNA. TRBV21-1 is a pseudogene locus. There are 18 residues in the CDR3. The CDR3 loop is CASSKDAGTGEISYEQYF. CDR3 DNA: TGTGCCAGCAGCAAAGATGCCGGGACAGGGGAAATTTCCTACGAGCAGTACTTC.

The chain links TRBV9 to TRBJ2-1; no clear D gene. This CDR3 has 13 amino acids. In germline, CDR1 is SGDLS, CDR2 YYNGEE. V dropped 1 base and J dropped 5 bases, with 7 bases sitting between them. The CDR3: CASSVSANNEQFF. For the CDR3, the DNA is TGTGCCAGCAGCGTATCGGCTAACAATGAGCAGTTCTTC.

The rearrangement joins TRBV6-1 to TRBJ1-5; no clear D gene. CDR3 length: 14 residues. V shed 4 bases and J shed 10 bases, with 17 bases lying between them. CDR1 is MNHNS, CDR2 SASEGT, per germline. The CDR3 is CASSGEVGGFPQHF. DNA of the CDR3: TGTGCCAGCAGTGGTGAGGTGGGAGGCTTCCCCCAGCATTTT.

To note about this clone: This may stem from a read error, because a much larger clone lies one nucleotide away. This chain uses TRBV30 with TRBJ1-2, with D possibly TRBD1 on 5 matching bases. The CDR3 extends over 13 amino acids. V gave up 8 bases and J gave up 6 bases, with 19 bases separating them. Germline V gene sequence: CDR1 GTSNPN, CDR2 SVGIG (reference sequence). The CDR3 loop reads CARSTGARNGYTF. The CDR3 coding sequence is TGTGCCCGGTCCACCGGGGCGCGGAATGGCTACACCTTC.

Only one count was recorded for this clone. The chain employs TRBV7-2 and TRBJ2-1, with D hard to call. Trimming removed 5 bases at V and 3 bases at J, with 8 bases between. CDR1 is SGHTA and CDR2 is FQGNSA in the germline V gene. The CDR3 is made up of 13 amino acids. The CDR3 bases are TGTGCCAGCAGCCTCACCCGCTACAATGAGCAGTTCTTC. This translates into CASSLTRYNEQFF.

In its sample, this clone was seen many times. V gene TRBV5-4 combines with J gene TRBJ2-3, with TRBD1 identical over 7 bases. CDR3 length equals 15 residues. Losses at the gene ends were 1 base for V and 2 bases for J; bases not matched to a gene: 4. CDR1 and CDR2 (germline): SGHNT, YYREEE (reference sequence). As DNA, the CDR3 is TGTGCCAGCAGCTTGAAAGGGGGCCTCACAGATACGCAGTATTTT. Protein: CASSLKGGLTDTQYF.

This chain joins TRBV29-1 and TRBJ2-7, with D possibly being TRBD1 (6 bases). V was cut by 4 bases and J by 1 base, with 17 bases left in between. The CDR3 extends over 15 amino acids. Germline CDR1 SQVTM, CDR2 ANQGSEA. The CDR3 spells CSVAQGSVGSYEQYF. In DNA, the CDR3 is TGCAGCGTTGCCCAGGGGTCCGTGGGGTCCTACGAGCAGTACTTC.